This TCR beta chain was sequenced for a study of shared clonotypes between healthy human individuals. Profiling relied on immunoSEQ multiplex PCR, and the TCRdb table lists in-frame clones only, not all of them. Counted here are about 490,000 clones, roughly four fifths occurring once; the ten biggest clones make up approximately 13%. This clone was seen a few times. After removal of 3 bases from V and 2 bases from J, the junction contained 11 bases not matched to a gene. The length of the CDR3 is 16 residues. CDR1 and CDR2 from the germline V gene are SGHRS and YFSETQ. Every contributor of samples was a Caucasian grown-up residing in Nashville, Tennessee.

The J gene is TRBJ2-7, the V gene TRBV5-1; 7 nucleotides line up with TRBD1. This receptor was identified in a woman in her thirties or forties in good health. Some clones in this sample may be carry-over from other donors' samples. The sample consisted of PBMCs. The CDR3 DNA reads TGCGCCAGCAGCTGGGCCAGAACAGGGGATCCCTACGAGCAGTACTTC. Encoded protein: CASSWARTGDPYEQYF.